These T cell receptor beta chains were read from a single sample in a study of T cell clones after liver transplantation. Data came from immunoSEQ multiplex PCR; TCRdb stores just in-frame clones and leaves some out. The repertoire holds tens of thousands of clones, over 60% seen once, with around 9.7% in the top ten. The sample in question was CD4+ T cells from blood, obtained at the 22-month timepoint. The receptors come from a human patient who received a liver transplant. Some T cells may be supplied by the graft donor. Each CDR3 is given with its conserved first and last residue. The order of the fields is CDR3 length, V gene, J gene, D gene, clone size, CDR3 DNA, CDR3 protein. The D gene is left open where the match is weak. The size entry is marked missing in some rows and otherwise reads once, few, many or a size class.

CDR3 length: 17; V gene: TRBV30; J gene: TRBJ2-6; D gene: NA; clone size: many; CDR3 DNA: TGTGCCTGGAGTGTAACAGGGTTCCTCTCTGGGGCCAACGTCCTGACTTTC; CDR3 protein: CAWSVTGFLSGANVLTF
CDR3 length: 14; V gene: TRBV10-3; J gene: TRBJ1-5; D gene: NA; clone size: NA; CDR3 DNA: TGTGCCATCAGTGACCAAGGGGGAGGGCAGCCCCAGCATTTT; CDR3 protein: CAISDQGGGQPQHF
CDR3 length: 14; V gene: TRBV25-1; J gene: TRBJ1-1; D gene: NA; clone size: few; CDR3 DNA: TGTGCCAGCAGTGAATCAGGCTTGAACACTGAAGCTTTCTTT; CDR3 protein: CASSESGLNTEAFF
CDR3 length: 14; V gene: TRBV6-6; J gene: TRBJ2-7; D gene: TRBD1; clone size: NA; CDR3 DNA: TGTGCCAGCAGTTCCGGGACAGGGGTCCACGAGCAGTACTTC; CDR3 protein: CASSSGTGVHEQYF
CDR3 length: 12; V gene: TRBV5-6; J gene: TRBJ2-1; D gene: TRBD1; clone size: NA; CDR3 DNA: TGTGCCAGCAGCATGGACAGGCGGGTGCAGTTCTTC; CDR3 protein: CASSMDRRVQFF
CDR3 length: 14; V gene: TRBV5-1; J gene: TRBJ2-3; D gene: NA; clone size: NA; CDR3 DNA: TGCGCCAGCAGCCCCGAGGGGGCGGGGGATACGCAGTATTTT; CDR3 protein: CASSPEGAGDTQYF
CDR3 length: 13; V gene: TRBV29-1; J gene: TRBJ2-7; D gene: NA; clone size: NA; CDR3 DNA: TGCAGCGTGAGACAGAGTCCACAGTACGAGCAGTACTTC; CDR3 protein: CSVRQSPQYEQYF
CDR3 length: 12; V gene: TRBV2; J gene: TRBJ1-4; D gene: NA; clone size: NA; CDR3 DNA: TGTGCCAGCAACAGAAGGGACGAAAAACTGTTTTTT; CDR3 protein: CASNRRDEKLFF
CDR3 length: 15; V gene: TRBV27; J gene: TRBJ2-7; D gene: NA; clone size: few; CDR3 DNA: TGTGCCAGCAGTTTGATGGGGGAGTATGTCCACGAGCAGTACTTC; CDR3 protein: CASSLMGEYVHEQYF
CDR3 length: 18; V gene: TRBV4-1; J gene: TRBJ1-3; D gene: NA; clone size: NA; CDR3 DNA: TGCGCCAGCAGCCAAGATACCCGGAAAGGGGTATCTGGAAACACCATATATTTT; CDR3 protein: CASSQDTRKGVSGNTIYF
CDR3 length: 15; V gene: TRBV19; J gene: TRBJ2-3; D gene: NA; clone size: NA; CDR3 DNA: TGTGCCAGTAGTATAGCCCTCTACGGCACAGATACGCAGTATTTT; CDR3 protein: CASSIALYGTDTQYF
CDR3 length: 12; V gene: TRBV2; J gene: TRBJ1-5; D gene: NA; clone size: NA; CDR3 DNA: TGTGCCAGCAGTGTTGGAGAATCTGCCCAGCATTTT; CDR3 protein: CASSVGESAQHF
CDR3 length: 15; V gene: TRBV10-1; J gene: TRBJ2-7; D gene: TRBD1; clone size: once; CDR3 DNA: TGCGCCAGCAGCGCTCGGACAGGGGAAACCTACGAGCAGTACTTC; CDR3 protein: CASSARTGETYEQYF
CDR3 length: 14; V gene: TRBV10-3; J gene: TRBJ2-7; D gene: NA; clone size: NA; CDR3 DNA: TGTGCCATCAGTGCGGGACCGACCTCCTACGAGCAGTACTTC; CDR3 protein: CAISAGPTSYEQYF
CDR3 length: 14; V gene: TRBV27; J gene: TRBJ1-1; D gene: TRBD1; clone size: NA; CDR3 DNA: TGTGCCAGCAGAACGGACAGGCCGAACACTGAAGCTTTCTTT; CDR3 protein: CASRTDRPNTEAFF
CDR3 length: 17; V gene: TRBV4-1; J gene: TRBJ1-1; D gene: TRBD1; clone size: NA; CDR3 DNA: TGCGCCAGCAGCCACGGACAGGGGGCTAGGGGTGTGTCTTTAGCTTTCTTT; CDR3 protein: CASSHGQGARGVSLAFF
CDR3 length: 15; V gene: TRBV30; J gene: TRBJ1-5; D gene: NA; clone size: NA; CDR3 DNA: TGTGCCTGGAAGATAGCTGGACAGACCAATCAGCCCCAGCATTTT; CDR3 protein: CAWKIAGQTNQPQHF
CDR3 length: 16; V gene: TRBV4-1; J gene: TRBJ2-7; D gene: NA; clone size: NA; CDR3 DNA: TGCGCCAGCAGCCCATCGTCCGACAGAGCTACCTACGAGCAGTACTTC; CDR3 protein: CASSPSSDRATYEQYF
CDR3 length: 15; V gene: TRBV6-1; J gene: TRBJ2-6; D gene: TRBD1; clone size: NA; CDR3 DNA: TGTGCCAGCAGTCCGACAGGGTCTGGGGCCAACGTCCTGACTTTC; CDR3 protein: CASSPTGSGANVLTF
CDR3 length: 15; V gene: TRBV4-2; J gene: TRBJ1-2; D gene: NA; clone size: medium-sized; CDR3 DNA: TGTGCCAGCAGCCAATCGGGATGGCCCCCGCATGGCTACACCTTC; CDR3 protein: CASSQSGWPPHGYTF
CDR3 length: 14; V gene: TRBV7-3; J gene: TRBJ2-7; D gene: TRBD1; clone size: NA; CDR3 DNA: TGTGCCAGCAGCTTTGGGACAGGCTCCTACGAGCAGTACTTC; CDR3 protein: CASSFGTGSYEQYF
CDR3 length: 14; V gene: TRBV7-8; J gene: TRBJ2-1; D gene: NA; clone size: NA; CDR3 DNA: TGTGCCAGCAGCTCATTACCCCTGGACACAATAGGGTTCTTC; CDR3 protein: CASSSLPLDTIGFF
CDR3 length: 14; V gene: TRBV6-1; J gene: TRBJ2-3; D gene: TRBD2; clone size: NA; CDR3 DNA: TGTGCCAGCAGTGAGGAGCGGGGGACAGATACGCAGTATTTT; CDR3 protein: CASSEERGTDTQYF
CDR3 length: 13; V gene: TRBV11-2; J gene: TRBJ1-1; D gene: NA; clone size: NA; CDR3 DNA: TGTGCCAGCAGCTTTGGACAAAACACTGAAGCTTTCTTT; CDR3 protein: CASSFGQNTEAFF
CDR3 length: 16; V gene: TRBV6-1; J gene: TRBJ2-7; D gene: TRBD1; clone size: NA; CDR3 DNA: TGTGCCAGCAGTGAAGGGTGGGGACAGGGTCACTACGAGCAGTACTTC; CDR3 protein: CASSEGWGQGHYEQYF
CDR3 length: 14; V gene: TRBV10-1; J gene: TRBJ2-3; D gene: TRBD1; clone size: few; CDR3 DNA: TGCGCCAGCAGTGAGGAGGGGGCCCTAGATACGCAGTATTTT; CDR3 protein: CASSEEGALDTQYF